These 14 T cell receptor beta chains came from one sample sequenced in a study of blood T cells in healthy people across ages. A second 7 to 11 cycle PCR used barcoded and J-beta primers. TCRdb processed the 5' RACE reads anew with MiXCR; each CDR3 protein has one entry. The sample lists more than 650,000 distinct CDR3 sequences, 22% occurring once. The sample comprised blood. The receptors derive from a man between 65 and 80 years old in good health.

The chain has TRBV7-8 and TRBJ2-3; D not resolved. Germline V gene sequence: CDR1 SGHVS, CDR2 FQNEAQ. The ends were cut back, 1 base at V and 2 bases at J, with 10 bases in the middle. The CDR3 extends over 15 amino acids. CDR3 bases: TGTGCCAGCAGCTTAGTTGTCAGTCTCACAGATACGCAGTATTTT. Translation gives CASSLVVSLTDTQYF.

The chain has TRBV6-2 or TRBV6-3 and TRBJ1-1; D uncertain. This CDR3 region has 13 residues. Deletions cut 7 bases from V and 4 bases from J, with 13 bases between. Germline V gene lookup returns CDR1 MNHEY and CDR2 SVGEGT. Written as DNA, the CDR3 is TGTGCCAGCAATCCCGACGGGATCACTGAAGCTTTCTTT. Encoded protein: CASNPDGITEAFF.

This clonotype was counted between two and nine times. The CDR3 loop reads CASSRLGGKDGGYTF. CDR3 sequence (DNA): TGTGCCAGCAGCCGGCTTGGGGGAAAGGACGGTGGCTACACCTTC. V and J are TRBV3-1 and TRBJ1-2; D may be TRBD1 (5 bases). This CDR3 contains 15 residues. Per germline, CDR1 LGHDT and CDR2 YNNKEL (reference sequence). The ends were cut back, 4 bases at V and 7 bases at J, with 19 bases in the middle.

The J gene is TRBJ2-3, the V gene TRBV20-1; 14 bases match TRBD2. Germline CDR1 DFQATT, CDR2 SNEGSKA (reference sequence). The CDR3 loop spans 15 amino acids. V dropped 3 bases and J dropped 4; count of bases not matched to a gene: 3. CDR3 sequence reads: CSASGLAGGSDTQYF. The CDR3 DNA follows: TGCAGTGCTAGTGGACTAGCGGGAGGTTCAGATACGCAGTATTTT.

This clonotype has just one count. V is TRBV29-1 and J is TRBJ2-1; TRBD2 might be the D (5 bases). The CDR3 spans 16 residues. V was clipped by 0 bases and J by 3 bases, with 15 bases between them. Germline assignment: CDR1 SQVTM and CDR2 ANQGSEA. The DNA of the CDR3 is TGCAGCGTTGAAGATTACGGACTGGGGAGCTACAATGAGCAGTTCTTC. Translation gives CSVEDYGLGSYNEQFF.

CDR3 sequence: CASSLSSPDTQYF. CDR3 nucleotide sequence: TGTGCCAGCAGCTTAAGCTCCCCGGATACGCAGTATTTT. The chain joins TRBV7-9 to TRBJ2-3; no clear D gene. Trimming removed 2 bases at V and 6 bases at J, with 9 bases between. The CDR3 is 13 residues long. Germline assignment: CDR1 SEHNR and CDR2 FQNEAQ (reference sequence).

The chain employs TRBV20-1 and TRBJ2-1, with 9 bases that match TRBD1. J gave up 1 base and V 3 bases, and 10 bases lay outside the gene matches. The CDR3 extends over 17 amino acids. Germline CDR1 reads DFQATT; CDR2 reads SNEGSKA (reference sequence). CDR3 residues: CSARTNRGRWSYNEQFF. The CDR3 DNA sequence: TGCAGTGCTAGGACCAACAGGGGGCGGTGGTCCTACAATGAGCAGTTCTTC.

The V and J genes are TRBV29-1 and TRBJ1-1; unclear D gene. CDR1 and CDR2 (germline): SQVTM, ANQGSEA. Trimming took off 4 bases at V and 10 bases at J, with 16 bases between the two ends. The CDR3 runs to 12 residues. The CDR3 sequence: CSVAPPGRRAFF. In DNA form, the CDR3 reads TGCAGCGTTGCTCCCCCTGGTCGTCGAGCTTTCTTT.

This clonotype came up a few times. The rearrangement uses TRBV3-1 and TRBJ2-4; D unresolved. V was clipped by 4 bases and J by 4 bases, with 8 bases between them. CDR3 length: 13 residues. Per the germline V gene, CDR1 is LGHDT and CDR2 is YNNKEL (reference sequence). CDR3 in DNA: TGTGCCAGCAGCCTTTCTGGGAAAAACATTCAGTACTTC. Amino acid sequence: CASSLSGKNIQYF.

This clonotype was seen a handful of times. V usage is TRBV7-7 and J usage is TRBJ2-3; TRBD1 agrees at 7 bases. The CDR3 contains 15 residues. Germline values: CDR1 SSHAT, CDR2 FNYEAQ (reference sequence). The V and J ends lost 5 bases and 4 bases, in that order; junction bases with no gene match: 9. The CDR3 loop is CASSLGTQGADTQYF. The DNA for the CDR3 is TGTGCCAGCAGCCTCGGGACGCAGGGGGCAGATACGCAGTATTTT.

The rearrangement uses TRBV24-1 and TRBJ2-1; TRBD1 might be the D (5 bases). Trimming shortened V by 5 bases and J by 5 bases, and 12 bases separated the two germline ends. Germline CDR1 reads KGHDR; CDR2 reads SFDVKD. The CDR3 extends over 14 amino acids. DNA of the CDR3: TGTGCCACCAGTGGTGACAGACTGAACAATGAGCAGTTCTTC. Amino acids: CATSGDRLNNEQFF.

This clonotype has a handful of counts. The CDR3 DNA sequence: TGTGCCAGCAGCCAAGGGGACAGGGTATACGGCTACACCTTC. It yields the protein CASSQGDRVYGYTF. The rearrangement joins TRBV3-1 to TRBJ1-2; TRBD1 aligns across 9 bases. J lost 8 bases, V lost 1 base, and 5 bases had no gene match. Germline V lookup: CDR1 LGHDT, CDR2 YNNKEL (reference sequence). The CDR3 sequence is 14 residues long.

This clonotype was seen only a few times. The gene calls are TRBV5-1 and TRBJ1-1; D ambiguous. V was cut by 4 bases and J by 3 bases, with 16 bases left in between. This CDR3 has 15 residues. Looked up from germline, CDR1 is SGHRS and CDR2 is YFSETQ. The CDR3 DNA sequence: TGCGCCAGCAGCCATAATCGAAACGCCGACACTGAAGCTTTCTTT. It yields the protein CASSHNRNADTEAFF.

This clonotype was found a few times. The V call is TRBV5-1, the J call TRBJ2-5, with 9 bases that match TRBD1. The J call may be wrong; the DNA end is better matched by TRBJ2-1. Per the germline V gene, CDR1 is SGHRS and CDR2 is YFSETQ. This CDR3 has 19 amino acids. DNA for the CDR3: TGCGCCAGCAGCTTTGGATGGGACAGGGCCATTTCTGTGAACAATGAGCAGTTCTTC. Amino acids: CASSFGWDRAISVNNEQFF.